Below, 16 T cell receptor beta chains from the same sample are listed, as sequenced in a study of T cells after somatic rescue of genetic block. Clones were sequenced by immunoSEQ multiplex PCR, and TCRdb holds only the in-frame ones, with some missing. Altogether roughly 71,000 clones are present, approximately 90% being singletons, with the ten largest covering about 3%. Material for sequencing was peripheral blood mononuclear cells (PBMCs). The source is a man aged 30 to 45.

This clone was seen just once. This rearrangement joins TRBV2 to TRBJ2-1; D remains ambiguous. V shed 4 bases and J shed 0 bases, with 7 bases lying between them. CDR3 length equals 14 residues. The germline V gene encodes CDR1 SNHLY and CDR2 FYNNEI. The CDR3 sequence is CASSAGHSYNEQFF. DNA of the CDR3: TGTGCCAGCAGTGCGGGTCACTCCTACAATGAGCAGTTCTTC.

The chain uses TRBV5-8 and TRBJ2-7, with TRBD1 matching 10 bases. This CDR3 comprises 13 residues. The germline CDR1 and CDR2 sequences are SGHTS and YDEGEE. With V trimmed by 7 bases and J by 3 bases, 4 bases remained unmatched. This chain's CDR3 is CASRGTGDYEQYF. In nucleotides, the CDR3 is TGTGCCAGCCGCGGGACAGGGGACTACGAGCAGTACTTC.

The J gene is TRBJ2-7, the V gene TRBV7-9; TRBD1 agrees at 8 bases. The CDR3 loop spans 16 amino acids. V was pared by 5 bases and J by 4 bases, with 13 bases of the junction left unmatched. Per the germline V gene, CDR1 is SEHNR and CDR2 is FQNEAQ (reference sequence). In DNA, the CDR3 is TGTGCCAGCAGCCCGACGACAGGGGTGGCGGCGTACGAGCAGTACTTC. It yields the protein CASSPTTGVAAYEQYF.

The rearrangement joins TRBV12-5 to TRBJ2-7; the D gene could be TRBD1 or TRBD2 (6 bases each). Germline-derived CDR1 and CDR2 are LGHNT and FRNRAP. The germline V and J ends were trimmed by 0 bases and 2 bases, with 11 bases remaining between them. The CDR3 has 15 residues. CDR3 protein: CASGLVWGAAYEQYF. CDR3 bases: TGTGCTAGTGGTTTGGTGTGGGGGGCGGCCTACGAGCAGTACTTC.

This rearrangement joins TRBV29-1 to TRBJ1-1, with D possibly being TRBD1 (6 bases). The CDR3 has 12 residues. V lost 8 bases, J lost 6 bases, and 16 bases lay in between. Germline V gene sequence: CDR1 SQVTM, CDR2 ANQGSEA. CDR3 nucleotides: TGCAGCTCCATTACAGGGCTGGCTGAAGCTTTCTTT. Residues: CSSITGLAEAFF.

The chain uses TRBV7-9 and TRBJ1-4; 10 bases are a match to TRBD1. The CDR3 is made up of 14 amino acids. V gave up 5 bases and J gave up 5 bases; unmatched junction bases: 2. Germline assignment: CDR1 SEHNR and CDR2 FQNEAQ (reference sequence). The chain's CDR3 is CASSPGQGNEKLFF. CDR3 bases: TGTGCCAGCAGCCCGGGACAGGGGAATGAAAAACTGTTTTTT.

This chain uses TRBV7-9 with TRBJ2-1, with TRBD2 matching over 10 bases. The CDR3 is made up of 16 amino acids. The germline CDR1 and CDR2 sequences are SEHNR and FQNEAQ (reference sequence). Trimming removed 5 bases from V and 0 bases from J; junction bases left unmatched: 4. The CDR3 is CASSRIAGGSYNEQFF. The CDR3 DNA sequence: TGTGCCAGCAGCCGTATAGCGGGAGGCTCCTACAATGAGCAGTTCTTC.

J is TRBJ2-6 and V is TRBV7-9; D is perhaps TRBD2 (6 bases). CDR1 and CDR2 (germline): SEHNR, FQNEAQ (reference sequence). V was pared by 5 bases and J by 4 bases, with 18 bases between. The CDR3 length is 17 residues. CDR3 nucleotide sequence: TGTGCCAGCAGCCCACAGGAGGGACGGGTAGGGGCCAACGTCCTGACTTTC. Encoded protein: CASSPQEGRVGANVLTF.

V and J are TRBV19 and TRBJ1-1; D is uncertain. Trimming removed 7 bases at V and 11 bases at J, with 14 bases between. This CDR3 has 11 residues. Germline CDR1 is LNHDA and CDR2 is SQIVND (reference sequence). The DNA of the CDR3 is TGTGCCAGTACCGGCGGTGGGTTGGCTTTCTTT. The encoded protein is CASTGGGLAFF.

The chain combines TRBV28 with TRBJ2-7, with 7 bases aligning to TRBD2. The CDR3 loop spans 16 amino acids. Trimming cost V 7 bases and J 6 bases; bases outside gene matches: 18. CDR1 is MDHEN and CDR2 is SYDVKM in the germline V gene. The CDR3 sequence: CASTLRGRPGGGEQYF. CDR3 nucleotides: TGTGCCAGCACCCTAAGAGGCAGGCCGGGGGGAGGCGAGCAGTACTTC.

This sequence joins TRBV27 and TRBJ1-5; D remains ambiguous. CDR1 MNHEY and CDR2 SMNVEV come from the germline V gene (reference sequence). V lost 2 bases and J lost 0, with 5 bases in between. This CDR3 is 14 amino acids long. The CDR3: CASSLGPSNQPQHF. CDR3 coding DNA: TGTGCCAGCAGTTTAGGGCCTAGCAATCAGCCCCAGCATTTT.

The chain carries TRBV19 and TRBJ1-5, with D possibly TRBD1 on 5 matching bases. Germline V gene data show CDR1 as LNHDA and CDR2 as SQIVND (reference sequence). V lost 3 bases to trimming and J lost 6 bases, with 18 bases between them. The CDR3 length is 16 residues. For the CDR3, the DNA is TGTGCCAGTAGTATGGGGCTTGGGGCGGCGGGTCAGCCCCAGCATTTT. Translating gives CASSMGLGAAGQPQHF. The full variable domain, its missing parts supplied by reference TRBV19 and TRBJ1-5, is DGGITQSPKYLFRKEGQNVTLSCEQNLNHDAMYWYRQDPGQGLRLIYYSQIVNDFQKGDIAEGYSVSREKKESFPLTVTSAQKNPTAFYLCASSMGLGAAGQPQHFGDGTRLSIL.

This clone was detected once. The chain joins TRBV5-1 to TRBJ2-2, with D maybe TRBD1 (5 bases). The CDR3 covers 14 residues. Germline V gene lookup returns CDR1 SGHRS and CDR2 YFSETQ. V was pared by 4 bases and J by 5 bases, with 12 bases between. In DNA form, the CDR3 reads TGCGCCAGCAGCGACCAGGGTGGGACCGGGGAGCTGTTTTTT. The encoded protein is CASSDQGGTGELFF.

This chain connects TRBV19 to TRBJ2-6; D is possibly TRBD2 (6 bases). With 3 bases removed from V and 0 bases from J, the gap between germline ends came to 6 bases. The CDR3 has 15 amino acids. Germline V gives CDR1 LNHDA, CDR2 SQIVND (reference sequence). Here the CDR3 DNA reads TGTGCCAGTAGTATTAGCGGCTCTGGGGCCAACGTCCTGACTTTC. Encoded protein: CASSISGSGANVLTF.

The V gene is TRBV19, the J gene TRBJ1-2, with TRBD1 identical over 7 bases. V lost 5 bases and J lost 4; bases outside the gene matches: 13. Germline CDR1 LNHDA, CDR2 SQIVND (reference sequence). The CDR3 has 16 amino acids. The CDR3 DNA reads TGTGCCAGTAGTCAGGGACAGAGCTTAACCGGCTATGGCTACACCTTC. It specifies CASSQGQSLTGYGYTF.

V is TRBV18 and J is TRBJ2-7, with D maybe TRBD2 (5 bases). Germline-derived CDR1 and CDR2 are KGHSH and LQKENI. The CDR3 covers 14 residues. V dropped 2 bases and J dropped 4 bases, with 12 bases sitting between them. The CDR3 DNA follows: TGTGCCAGCTCACCATCTTTCGGGGTTTACGAGCAGTACTTC. This sequence encodes CASSPSFGVYEQYF.